A single TCR beta chain is shown here with its context. Antigen unknown. This entry belongs to a study of T cells in localized non-small cell lung cancer. Points from the study as a whole: Paired adjacent lung recovered a median around 60 of the top 100 tumor clones. There was higher T cell clonality in uninvolved adjacent lung than in tumor, and it was highest there. As only one tumor region underwent sequencing, heterogeneity remains possible.

The protocol was immunoSEQ multiplex PCR, while the TCRdb copy is restricted to in-frame clones and leaves out a portion. The table has over 1,500 clones, under 30% seen once. CDR3 length equals 15 residues. V lost 1 base and J lost 2; bases outside the gene matches: 4. Germline V gene lookup returns CDR1 SGHNT and CDR2 YENEEA. The sample in question was normal lung tissue next to the tumor, obtained before any cancer treatment. The TCR was taken from a female donor at least 60 years old with stage I lung adenocarcinoma. V is TRBV11-3 and J is TRBJ2-7, with 8 bases lining up with TRBD1. CDR3 DNA sequence: TGTGCCAGCAGCTTAGTGGGGACAGGACCCTACGAGCAGTACTTC. It specifies CASSLVGTGPYEQYF.